This TCR beta chain was sequenced during a study of cytomegalovirus exposure and HLA in healthy donors. As for the study in general: Within the Caucasian-associated ancestry cluster were approximately 77% of the roughly 380 genotyped donors. Whole-study findings and limits: In a later analysis, parvovirus B19, influenza, CMV and Epstein-Barr virus appeared linked to several top co-occurrence clusters. High sensitivity and specificity were reportedly achieved when the classifier diagnosed cytomegalovirus status. Rarity characterized most TCR sequences, yet some public TCRs appeared in many donors.

Turning to this clone: The antigen is undetermined.

This CDR3 is 16 amino acids long. The V gene end was trimmed by 4 bases and the J gene end by 2 bases; junction bases not matched to a gene: 6. Germline-derived CDR1 and CDR2 are MGHRA and YSYEKL. PCR amplification relied on 60 Vbeta primers (plus 13 Jbeta primers). The assay was immunoSEQ multiplex PCR, and TCRdb's table has in-frame clones only and misses some. The sample has about 160,000 clones, approximately 72% seen once. The material sequenced was PBMCs. This TCR derives from a middle-aged man in good health and CMV-seropositive. The chain joins TRBV4-1 to TRBJ2-7, with 12 bases lining up with TRBD2. The CDR3 sequence is CASSPRLAGGTYEQYF. CDR3 nucleotide sequence: TGCGCCAGCAGCCCCCGGCTAGCGGGGGGGACCTACGAGCAGTACTTC.